These 12 T cell receptor beta chains came from one sample sequenced in a study of response to subunit inactivated influenza vaccine. TCRdb ran MiXCR on the RT-PCR reads and lists one entry per CDR3 protein. The repertoire holds over 400,000 distinct CDR3 sequences, approximately 11% seen once, with over 9.5% in the top ten. The input for sequencing was PBMCs from blood, taken 45 days after vaccination. Receptors originate from a man over 45 who received an inactivated influenza vaccine.

A few counts support this clonotype. This chain connects TRBV7-2 to TRBJ1-2; 8 nucleotides agree with TRBD1. This CDR3 has 15 amino acids. V shed 3 bases and J 7 bases; nucleotides not matched to a gene: 10. Per germline, CDR1 SGHTA and CDR2 FQGNSA. The CDR3 DNA reads as TGTGCCAGCAGCTTGGTCCGGGACAGGTCGGCTGGCTACACCTTC. Encoded protein: CASSLVRDRSAGYTF.

The gene calls are TRBV4-1 and TRBJ2-3, with 7 nucleotides matching TRBD2. From germline, CDR1 is MGHRA and CDR2 YSYEKL. J lost 2 bases, V lost 1 base, and 6 bases had no gene match. The CDR3 has 16 residues. Written as DNA, the CDR3 is TGCGCCAGCAGCCAAGTCGAACGGGGGGTCACAGATACGCAGTATTTT. This sequence encodes CASSQVERGVTDTQYF.

This clonotype appeared a few times. The chain employs TRBV5-6 and TRBJ2-3; D call uncertain. The CDR3 extends over 15 amino acids. Trimming stripped 3 bases from V and 1 base from J, with 12 bases between. CDR1 is SGHDT and CDR2 is YYEEEE in the germline V gene. CDR3 DNA: TGTGCCAGCAGCTCGACCCCCTCCCGCACAGATACGCAGTATTTT. This sequence encodes CASSSTPSRTDTQYF.

This clonotype was seen at least ten times. The V and J genes are TRBV29-1 and TRBJ2-5, with D maybe TRBD1 (6 bases). Germline CDR1 is SQVTM and CDR2 is ANQGSEA. V dropped 5 bases and J dropped 4 bases, with 11 bases sitting between them. This CDR3 region has 12 residues. As DNA, the CDR3 is TGCAGCGTTCAGGCAGGGGTAGAGACCCAGTACTTC. Translation: CSVQAGVETQYF.

This clonotype was observed a handful of times. V is TRBV4-3 and J is TRBJ2-5; 12 bases line up with TRBD2. V lost 0 bases to trimming and J lost 1 base; unmatched junction nucleotides: 6. CDR1 and CDR2 from the germline V gene are LGHNA and YSLEER. This CDR3 spans 18 amino acids. The CDR3 loop reads CASSQDSSGGATQETQYF. The CDR3 DNA reads TGCGCCAGCAGCCAAGACTCTAGCGGGGGGGCTACCCAAGAGACCCAGTACTTC.

This clonotype has more than one count but fewer than ten. The chain couples TRBV29-1 to TRBJ2-1; D tentatively fits TRBD1 or TRBD2 (5 bases each). This CDR3 has 13 amino acids. The V end was cut by 6 bases, the J end by 9 bases, with 18 bases between. The germline V gene encodes CDR1 SQVTM and CDR2 ANQGSEA. The CDR3 nucleotides read TGCAGCGTCGGCCGGGACCTTCAGGCTGAGCAGTTCTTC. Translated, it gives CSVGRDLQAEQFF.

This clonotype has ten or more counts. The chain carries TRBV20-1 and TRBJ2-5; tentatively, D is TRBD2 (5 bases). V lost 5 bases and J 1 base, leaving 8 bases between the germline ends. The germline V gene encodes CDR1 DFQATT and CDR2 SNEGSKA (reference sequence). The CDR3 sequence is 12 residues long. The CDR3 sequence is CSAQRSQETQYF. The CDR3 DNA follows: TGCAGTGCTCAGCGGAGCCAAGAGACCCAGTACTTC.

This clonotype was counted between two and nine times. The CDR3 is CASSPPQGRARENEQFF. CDR3 DNA sequence: TGTGCCAGCAGTCCGCCTCAGGGGAGGGCTAGAGAGAATGAGCAGTTCTTC. The chain recombines TRBV12-3 or TRBV12-4 with TRBJ2-1; possibly TRBD2 for D (7 bases). CDR3 length: 17 residues. V dropped 5 bases and J dropped 7 bases, with 24 bases sitting between them.

As DNA, the CDR3 is TGCGCCAGCAGCTTGGACGGGGAAGAGACCCAGTACTTC. Its translation: CASSLDGEETQYF. The chain links TRBV5-1 to TRBJ2-5; tentatively, D is TRBD2 (5 bases). The CDR3 is made up of 13 amino acids. Germline V gives CDR1 SGHRS, CDR2 YFSETQ. V lost 0 bases, J lost 3 bases, and 6 bases lay in between.

This clonotype came up a few times. The CDR3 region is CASGSSGGKYNEQFF. In DNA, the CDR3 is TGTGCCAGCGGCTCCAGCGGGGGTAAATACAATGAGCAGTTCTTC. The chain carries TRBV6-2 or TRBV6-3 and TRBJ2-1; TRBD2 matches at 8 bases. The CDR3 is made up of 15 amino acids. The V gene end was trimmed by 8 bases and the J gene end by 4 bases; junction bases not matched to a gene: 10. CDR1 and CDR2 (germline): MNHEY, SVGEGT.

The rearrangement uses TRBV10-3 and TRBJ2-7; weak D call: TRBD1 (7 bases). CDR1 ENHRY and CDR2 SYGVKD come from the germline V gene. Deletions cut 6 bases from V and 2 bases from J, with 14 bases between. The CDR3 loop spans 14 amino acids. CDR3 nucleotides: TGTGCCATCAGGGGGGGACAGTTGACCTACGAGCAGTACTTC. It encodes CAIRGGQLTYEQYF.

This chain connects TRBV7-3 to TRBJ2-3, with 7 bases that match TRBD2. The CDR3 has 16 residues. The germline gives CDR1 SGHTA, CDR2 FQGTGA. J lost 3 bases, V lost 5 bases, and 11 bases had no gene match. CDR3 region: CASSPLSGKGTDTQYF. The CDR3 nucleotides read TGTGCCAGCAGCCCACTGAGCGGGAAGGGGACAGATACGCAGTATTTT.